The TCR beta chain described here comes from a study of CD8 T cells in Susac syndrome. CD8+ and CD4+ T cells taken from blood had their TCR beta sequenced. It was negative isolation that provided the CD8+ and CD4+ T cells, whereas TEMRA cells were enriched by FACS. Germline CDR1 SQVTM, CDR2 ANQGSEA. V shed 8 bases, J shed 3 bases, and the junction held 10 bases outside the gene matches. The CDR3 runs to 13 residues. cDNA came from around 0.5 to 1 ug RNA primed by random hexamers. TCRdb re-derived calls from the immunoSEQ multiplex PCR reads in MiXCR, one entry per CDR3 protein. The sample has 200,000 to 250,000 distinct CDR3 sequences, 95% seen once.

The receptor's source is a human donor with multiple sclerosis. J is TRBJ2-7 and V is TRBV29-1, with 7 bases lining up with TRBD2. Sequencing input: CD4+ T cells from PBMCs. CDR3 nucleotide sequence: TGCAGCTTCTGGGGCGCGGGGGACTACGAGCAGTACTTC. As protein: CSFWGAGDYEQYF.